These T cell receptor beta chains were read from a single sample in a study of blood T cells in healthy people across ages. TCRdb reanalysed the 5' RACE reads using MiXCR and keeps one entry per CDR3 protein. Among about a million distinct CDR3 sequences, about 44% were seen once, and the ten largest hold around an eighth. Material for sequencing was blood. These receptor sequences come from a young man in good health. CDR3s include the opening cysteine and the closing phenylalanine or tryptophan. D genes are given only for firm matches. Size values are once, few and many counts, or a class for expanded clones, and some rows have none.

>.|TRBV5-6|few|TRBJ2-1
CASSLGQFYNEQFF
TGTGCCAGCAGCCTTGGGCAGTTTTACAATGAGCAGTTCTTC
>.|TRBV20-1|.|TRBJ1-4
CSAQQGSNEKLFF
TGCAGTGCCCAACAGGGCTCTAATGAAAAACTGTTTTTT
>.|TRBV7-2|many|TRBJ1-2
CASSQAGIYGYTF
TGTGCCAGCAGCCAGGCGGGGATATATGGCTACACCTTC
>.|TRBV6-5|.|TRBJ1-4
CASRRGATNEKLFF
TGTGCCAGCAGGAGGGGGGCAACTAATGAAAAACTGTTTTTT
>.|TRBV3-1|.|TRBJ2-3
CASSPGARQYF
TGTGCCAGCAGCCCGGGGGCGAGGCAGTATTTT
>TRBD1|TRBV4-3|few|TRBJ2-4
CASSQDGARTGGNIQYF
TGCGCCAGCAGCCAAGATGGAGCGAGGACAGGGGGCAACATTCAGTACTTC
>TRBD1|TRBV7-9|few|TRBJ1-4
CASSSTRTGADEKLFF
TGTGCCAGCAGCTCCACGCGGACAGGGGCTGATGAAAAACTGTTTTTT
>.|TRBV18|.|TRBJ2-3
CASSPRLARDTDTQYF
TGTGCCAGCTCACCCCGGCTAGCGAGAGACACAGATACGCAGTATTTT
>.|TRBV20-1|.|TRBJ2-1
CSARPRGLVNEQFF
TGCAGTGCTAGGCCCCGGGGGTTGGTTAATGAGCAGTTCTTC
>.|TRBV11-2|many|TRBJ2-1
CASSPILRSYNEQFF
TGTGCCAGCAGCCCCATCCTTCGCTCCTACAATGAGCAGTTCTTC
>.|TRBV7-2|.|TRBJ2-5
CASSLAATGQETQYF
TGTGCCAGCAGCTTAGCGGCCACAGGGCAGGAGACCCAGTACTTC
>TRBD2|TRBV3-1|few|TRBJ2-1
CASSQNSGGSYNEQFF
TGTGCCAGCAGCCAAAATAGCGGGGGGTCCTACAATGAGCAGTTCTTC
>TRBD1|TRBV24-1|.|TRBJ2-7
CATQDRAYEQYF
TGTGCCACCCAGGACAGGGCCTACGAGCAGTACTTC
>.|TRBV20-1|few|TRBJ2-7
CSARGELVGHEQYF
TGCAGTGCTAGAGGGGAACTAGTCGGCCACGAGCAGTACTTC
>TRBD1|TRBV4-2|few|TRBJ2-3
CASSKGAVGGDTDTQYF
TGTGCCAGCTCTAAGGGGGCGGTAGGGGGCGACACAGATACGCAGTATTTT
>.|TRBV5-5|.|TRBJ2-1
CASSVVQGWYNEQFF
TGTGCCAGCAGCGTCGTCCAGGGGTGGTACAATGAGCAGTTCTTC
>TRBD1|TRBV4-3|few|TRBJ2-3
CASSQALTGADTQYF
TGCGCCAGCAGCCAAGCACTAACAGGGGCAGATACGCAGTATTTT
>.|TRBV28|.|TRBJ2-7
CASSSHSGSSSYEQYF
TGTGCCAGCAGTTCCCACTCCGGTAGTAGCTCCTACGAGCAGTACTTC
>.|TRBV20-1|.|TRBJ2-5
CSNQGGLEETQYF
TGCAGTAATCAGGGGGGGCTGGAGGAGACCCAGTACTTC
>.|TRBV29-1|.|TRBJ1-5
CSVGAGSNQPQHF
TGCAGCGTTGGGGCAGGAAGCAATCAGCCCCAGCATTTT
>TRBD2|TRBV4-2|many|TRBJ2-5
CASSPLVGGALETQYF
TGTGCCAGCAGCCCTCTCGTCGGGGGGGCATTGGAGACCCAGTACTTC
>TRBD2|TRBV19|many|TRBJ2-5
CASRLAGETQYF
TGTGCCAGTAGACTAGCGGGGGAGACCCAGTACTTC
>.|TRBV20-1|.|TRBJ1-5
CSASGGGTGNQPQHF
TGCAGTGCTAGTGGGGGCGGAACAGGCAATCAGCCCCAGCATTTT
>.|TRBV5-1|.|TRBJ2-1
CASSLASAVYNEQFF
TGCGCCAGCAGCCTCGCCTCCGCGGTATACAATGAGCAGTTCTTC
>.|TRBV11-3|.|TRBJ2-7
CASSSPGRKDEQYF
TGTGCCAGCAGCTCACCGGGACGGAAAGACGAGCAGTACTTC
>.|TRBV27|.|TRBJ2-1
CASSLLQGLDEQFF
TGTGCCAGCAGTTTATTGCAGGGACTCGATGAGCAGTTCTTC
>.|TRBV9|.|TRBJ2-5
CASSVGPGSQTQYF
TGTGCCAGCAGCGTAGGTCCGGGGAGCCAGACCCAGTACTTC
>TRBD2|TRBV6-2/TRBV6-3|.|TRBJ2-1
CASSYAGLAGSNEQFF
TGTGCCAGCAGTTACGCGGGACTAGCGGGGTCGAATGAGCAGTTCTTC
>TRBD2|TRBV3-1|.|TRBJ2-1
CASSQFLAGGYNGQFF
TGTGCCAGCAGCCAATTTCTAGCGGGGGGCTACAATGGGCAGTTCTTC
>.|TRBV7-7|.|TRBJ1-4
CASSSGRGWEEKLFF
TGTGCTAGCAGCTCCGGTAGGGGGTGGGAAGAAAAACTGTTTTTT
>TRBD2|TRBV5-4|few|TRBJ2-3
CASSWGNGGGDTQYF
TGTGCCAGCAGCTGGGGAAACGGGGGGGGAGATACGCAGTATTTT
>.|TRBV21-1|few|TRBJ2-3
CASSKEGPGEQDTQYF
TGTGCCAGCAGCAAAGAAGGGCCAGGGGAACAAGATACGCAGTATTTT
>.|TRBV3-1|.|TRBJ2-1
CASSPTGTSFPDEQFF
TGTGCCAGCAGCCCGACCGGGACAAGTTTCCCAGATGAGCAGTTCTTC
>TRBD2|TRBV7-9|many|TRBJ2-1
CASRTPRTRNSEQFF
TGTGCCAGCAGAACCCCCAGGACTAGAAATTCTGAGCAGTTCTTC
>.|TRBV7-2|few|TRBJ2-3
CASSLAQGPQYF
TGTGCCAGCAGCTTAGCACAGGGACCGCAGTATTTT
>.|TRBV27|.|TRBJ2-7
CASRPAGQPVHEQYF
TGTGCCAGCAGGCCTGCGGGACAGCCCGTCCACGAGCAGTACTTC
>.|TRBV7-6|.|TRBJ2-2
CASSLVAAQEYTGELFF
TGTGCCAGCAGCTTAGTCGCGGCGCAGGAGTACACCGGGGAGCTGTTTTTT
>.|TRBV6-2/TRBV6-3|.|TRBJ1-5
CTSSYPGGNQPQHF
TGTACCAGCAGTTACCCAGGGGGCAATCAGCCCCAGCATTTT
>TRBD2|TRBV7-3|once|TRBJ2-1
CASSLNSGGYEQFF
TGTGCCAGCAGCTTAAATAGCGGGGGGTATGAGCAGTTCTTC
>.|TRBV2|.|TRBJ2-5
CASSARLVPETQYF
TGTGCCAGCAGTGCGAGACTAGTTCCAGAGACCCAGTACTTC
>.|TRBV7-2|.|TRBJ2-7
CASSPGQPVSYVQYF
TGTGCCAGCAGCCCAGGACAGCCAGTCTCCTACGTGCAGTACTTC
>TRBD1|TRBV2|.|TRBJ1-5
CANSGQGSNQPQHF
TGTGCCAACAGTGGACAGGGTAGCAATCAGCCCCAGCATTTT
>TRBD1|TRBV7-2|.|TRBJ2-2
CASSRQGDTGELFF
TGTGCCAGCAGCCGACAGGGAGACACCGGGGAGCTGTTTTTT
>.|TRBV7-9|.|TRBJ2-3
CASSQRQGRLGGDTQYF
TGTGCCAGCAGCCAACGCCAGGGTAGACTAGGTGGAGATACGCAGTATTTT
>.|TRBV29-1|few|TRBJ2-5
CSVEGGGGETQYF
TGCAGCGTTGAAGGCGGAGGCGGCGAGACCCAGTACTTC
>.|TRBV6-1|.|TRBJ2-1
CASSEIQGLGQFF
TGTGCCAGCAGTGAAATTCAGGGCTTAGGGCAGTTCTTC
>.|TRBV12-3/TRBV12-4|.|TRBJ2-7
CASSVRVGYEQYF
TGTGCCAGCAGTGTCAGGGTAGGCTACGAGCAGTACTTC
>.|TRBV3-1|.|TRBJ1-2
CASSQQTYYGYTF
TGTGCCAGCAGCCAGCAGACCTACTATGGCTACACCTTC
>.|TRBV10-3|.|TRBJ2-7
CAYSGGGYEQYF
TGTGCCTACTCAGGGGGAGGGTACGAGCAGTACTTC
>TRBD1|TRBV7-9|.|TRBJ2-1
CASSPLLTGTGGHEQFF
TGTGCCAGCAGTCCATTACTGACCGGGACAGGGGGCCATGAGCAGTTCTTC
>TRBD1|TRBV27|.|TRBJ2-1
CASSLSTGTYNEQFF
TGTGCCAGCAGTTTATCGACAGGGACCTACAATGAGCAGTTCTTC
>TRBD2|TRBV10-3|.|TRBJ2-1
CAAQGGYNEQFF
TGTGCCGCCCAGGGAGGGTACAATGAGCAGTTCTTC
>.|TRBV12-3/TRBV12-4|few|TRBJ1-2
CASSFNTNYGYTF
TGTGCCAGCAGTTTTAACACGAACTATGGCTACACCTTC
>.|TRBV7-9|.|TRBJ1-5
CASSFGPGGAQPQHF
TGTGCCAGCAGTTTCGGGCCGGGAGGCGCCCAGCCCCAGCATTTT
>.|TRBV20-1|.|TRBJ2-7
CSAIPWNGAYEQYF
TGCAGTGCTATCCCTTGGAACGGTGCCTACGAGCAGTACTTC
>.|TRBV4-1|.|TRBJ1-5
CASSQDRAVGQPQHF
TGCGCCAGCAGCCAAGATCGGGCAGTGGGACAGCCCCAGCATTTT
>TRBD2|TRBV12-3/TRBV12-4|.|TRBJ2-7
CASSRTSGGARNEQYF
TGTGCCAGCAGTCGAACTAGCGGGGGCGCGAGGAATGAGCAGTACTTC
>.|TRBV6-5|.|TRBJ1-3
CASSYSGVDTIYF
TGTGCCAGCAGTTACTCCGGGGTAGACACCATATATTTT
>.|TRBV20-1|.|TRBJ1-1
CSARDRGATEAFF
TGCAGTGCTAGAGATAGGGGAGCCACTGAAGCTTTCTTT
>.|TRBV7-2|.|TRBJ1-2
CASSLIRAGHNGYTF
TGTGCCAGCAGCTTAATCCGGGCAGGGCATAATGGCTACACCTTC